Listed below are T cell receptor beta chains from one sample, sequenced in a study of blood T cell repertoires in COVID-19. Clones were sequenced by immunoSEQ multiplex PCR, and TCRdb holds only the in-frame ones, with some missing. In the table there are some 260,000 clones, roughly four fifths of which are singletons. The sequenced material came from PBMCs or T cells enriched from blood (not recorded which). These receptors all come from a man younger than 40 with acute COVID-19. Both conserved end residues are part of each CDR3. D genes are given only for firm matches. Rows may omit the clone size; those that give it use once, few, many or a size class.

D: TRBD2
J: TRBJ2-1
V: TRBV3-1/TRBV3-2
size: NA
DNA: TGTGCCAGCAGCCGGACTAGCGGGAGACCGGGGAGCAATGAGCAGTTCTTC
CDR3: CASSRTSGRPGSNEQFF

D: TRBD1
J: TRBJ1-4
V: TRBV5-1
size: NA
DNA: TGCGCCAGCAGTCCCGCCGGGACAGATAATGAAAAACTGTTTTTT
CDR3: CASSPAGTDNEKLFF

D: NA
J: TRBJ1-2
V: TRBV4-1
size: NA
DNA: TGCGCCAGCAGCCTTACCGGCGACGGGGTCTATGGCTACACCTTC
CDR3: CASSLTGDGVYGYTF

D: NA
J: TRBJ1-1
V: TRBV4-1
size: NA
DNA: TGCGCCAGCAGCCAAATTAGTAGTGAAGCTTTCTTT
CDR3: CASSQISSEAFF

D: NA
J: TRBJ1-2
V: TRBV4-3
size: once
DNA: TGCGCCAGCAGCCAAGATGGGCAGGGAAAGGTGGGCTACACCTTC
CDR3: CASSQDGQGKVGYTF

D: NA
J: TRBJ1-4
V: TRBV7-2
size: NA
DNA: TGTGCCAGCAGCACCCGGCGGGGGGAAACTAATGAAAAACTGTTTTTT
CDR3: CASSTRRGETNEKLFF

D: NA
J: TRBJ1-1
V: TRBV7-8
size: once
DNA: TGTGCCAGCAGCCGACGCGCAGGGGTAATGAACACTGAAGCTTTCTTT
CDR3: CASSRRAGVMNTEAFF

D: TRBD1
J: TRBJ1-1
V: TRBV18
size: NA
DNA: TGTGCCAGCTCACCCCTGGGACAGGAGGGCGCTTTCTTT
CDR3: CASSPLGQEGAFF

D: TRBD2
J: TRBJ2-1
V: TRBV7-2
size: NA
DNA: TGTGCCAGCAGCTTAAGCGGGGGGACCTACAATGAGCAGTTCTTC
CDR3: CASSLSGGTYNEQFF

D: TRBD1
J: TRBJ1-5
V: TRBV19
size: NA
DNA: TGTGCCAGTAGTACGACAGGGGGCCGGGGGAGCAATCAGCCCCAGCATTTT
CDR3: CASSTTGGRGSNQPQHF

D: TRBD1
J: TRBJ1-2
V: TRBV5-1
size: NA
DNA: TGTGCCAGCAGCCCGGGACAGGTCTCGGGAGGTAACTATGGCTACACCTTC
CDR3: CASSPGQVSGGNYGYTF

D: NA
J: TRBJ1-1
V: TRBV5-1
size: once
DNA: TGTGCCAGCAGCTTGGCACAGAACACTGAAGCTTTCTTT
CDR3: CASSLAQNTEAFF

D: TRBD1
J: TRBJ2-1
V: TRBV2
size: NA
DNA: TGTGCCAGCAGTACGGGACAGGGGTATGAGCAGTTCTTC
CDR3: CASSTGQGYEQFF

D: TRBD1
J: TRBJ1-5
V: TRBV7-8
size: NA
DNA: TGTGCCAGCAGCTTAGGGACAGGGGGACTGAGCAATCAGCCCCAGCATTTT
CDR3: CASSLGTGGLSNQPQHF

D: NA
J: TRBJ1-5
V: TRBV13
size: NA
DNA: TGTGCCAGCAGCTTATCTGCGGGCAATCAGCCCCAGCATTTT
CDR3: CASSLSAGNQPQHF

D: NA
J: TRBJ2-5
V: TRBV5-4
size: NA
DNA: TGTGCCAGCAGCCAACAGGGTGAGGCCCAGTACTTC
CDR3: CASSQQGEAQYF

D: TRBD1
J: TRBJ1-1
V: TRBV30
size: NA
DNA: TGTGCCTACCGAGGGACAGGGAGGGCAAAGACTGAAGCTTTCTTT
CDR3: CAYRGTGRAKTEAFF

D: TRBD1
J: TRBJ1-4
V: TRBV2
size: NA
DNA: TGTGCCAGCAGTGGGGCGAGGACAGGGGGGGAAAAACTGTTTTTT
CDR3: CASSGARTGGEKLFF

D: NA
J: TRBJ2-3
V: TRBV29-1
size: NA
DNA: TGCAGCGTGGTAACCGGGACACCAAGCACTGATACGCAGTATTTT
CDR3: CSVVTGTPSTDTQYF

D: NA
J: TRBJ1-4
V: TRBV28
size: NA
DNA: TGTGCCAGCAGTGCGGGAGGGGGAGGTAATGAAAAACTGTTTTTT
CDR3: CASSAGGGGNEKLFF

D: NA
J: TRBJ1-6
V: TRBV7-8
size: NA
DNA: TGTGCCAGCAGCTCACTCCAGGGCCTAATTAATTCACCCCTCCACTTT
CDR3: CASSSLQGLINSPLHF

D: TRBD1
J: TRBJ1-5
V: TRBV11-2
size: NA
DNA: TGTGCCAGCAGTCGACAGGGTGAGGTGGGTCAGCCCCAGCATTTT
CDR3: CASSRQGEVGQPQHF

D: NA
J: TRBJ1-4
V: TRBV9
size: once
DNA: TGTGCCAGCAGCGAAGGAGGGGTTGGGGATGAAAAACTGTTTTTT
CDR3: CASSEGGVGDEKLFF

D: TRBD2
J: TRBJ2-3
V: TRBV6-5
size: NA
DNA: TGTGCCAGCAGCTACCGACTAGCTGGGGCAGATACGCAGTATTTT
CDR3: CASSYRLAGADTQYF

D: NA
J: TRBJ1-1
V: TRBV9
size: NA
DNA: TGTGCCAGCAGCCTCGGGACATCCACTGAAGCTTTCTTT
CDR3: CASSLGTSTEAFF

D: NA
J: TRBJ2-1
V: TRBV12-3/TRBV12-4
size: once
DNA: TGTGCCAGCAGTCCGGGAGTTGAGCAGTTCTTC
CDR3: CASSPGVEQFF

D: NA
J: TRBJ1-5
V: TRBV12-3/TRBV12-4
size: NA
DNA: TGTGCCAGCAGTTTAAATAGGAGACCCCAGCATTTT
CDR3: CASSLNRRPQHF

D: NA
J: TRBJ1-1
V: TRBV28
size: NA
DNA: TGTGCCAGCAGTCCCGGAGTCGACAGGCCGTGGGGTGAAGCTTTCTTT
CDR3: CASSPGVDRPWGEAFF

D: NA
J: TRBJ2-2
V: TRBV7-2
size: NA
DNA: TGTGCCAGCAGCTACTTCGGGGGTCGGGCCACCGGGGAGCTGTTTTTT
CDR3: CASSYFGGRATGELFF

D: NA
J: TRBJ1-4
V: TRBV5-1
size: NA
DNA: TGCGCCAGCAGCTTGAGGGGCTTTGAAAATGAAAAACTGTTTTTT
CDR3: CASSLRGFENEKLFF

D: NA
J: TRBJ1-1
V: TRBV24-1
size: NA
DNA: TGTGCCACCAGCCCGACAGGACCCATGAACACTGAAGCTTTCTTT
CDR3: CATSPTGPMNTEAFF

D: TRBD1
J: TRBJ1-1
V: TRBV10-3
size: NA
DNA: TGTGCCATCAGAGATTACGGGACAGGGCACACTGAAGCTTTCTTT
CDR3: CAIRDYGTGHTEAFF

D: NA
J: TRBJ1-2
V: TRBV11-1
size: NA
DNA: TGTGCCAGCAGCTTGGCCCGCGGGAGGGATGGCTACACCTTC
CDR3: CASSLARGRDGYTF

D: TRBD1
J: TRBJ1-5
V: TRBV11-2
size: NA
DNA: TGTGCCAGCAGCCGAGACAGTGCGGACAGGGGTTCGCGTCAGCCCCAGCATTTT
CDR3: CASSRDSADRGSRQPQHF

D: TRBD2
J: TRBJ2-1
V: TRBV7-3
size: NA
DNA: TGTGCCAGCAGCTTAGGTAGCGGGAGGGCGAGTGAGCAGTTCTTC
CDR3: CASSLGSGRASEQFF

D: NA
J: TRBJ1-5
V: TRBV28
size: once
DNA: TGTGCCAGCAGTTCATTGGGGCAGGGTGACAGTCAGCCCCAGCATTTT
CDR3: CASSSLGQGDSQPQHF

D: NA
J: TRBJ1-1
V: TRBV6-5
size: NA
DNA: TGTGCCAGCAGTTACCAGGGACAGAACACTGAAGCTTTCTTT
CDR3: CASSYQGQNTEAFF

D: TRBD2
J: TRBJ2-1
V: TRBV6-4
size: NA
DNA: TGTGCCAGCAGTGTAGGGACTAGCGAGATGTCTGGGGAGCAGTTCTTC
CDR3: CASSVGTSEMSGEQFF

D: TRBD2
J: TRBJ2-3
V: TRBV6-2/TRBV6-3
size: NA
DNA: TGTGCCAGCAGTTACCCACTAGCGGGAGGTCCAGATACGCAGTATTTT
CDR3: CASSYPLAGGPDTQYF

D: TRBD2
J: TRBJ2-3
V: TRBV4-3
size: NA
DNA: TGCGCCAGCAGCCTTGGACTAGCGCCACAGAAAGATACGCAGTATTTT
CDR3: CASSLGLAPQKDTQYF